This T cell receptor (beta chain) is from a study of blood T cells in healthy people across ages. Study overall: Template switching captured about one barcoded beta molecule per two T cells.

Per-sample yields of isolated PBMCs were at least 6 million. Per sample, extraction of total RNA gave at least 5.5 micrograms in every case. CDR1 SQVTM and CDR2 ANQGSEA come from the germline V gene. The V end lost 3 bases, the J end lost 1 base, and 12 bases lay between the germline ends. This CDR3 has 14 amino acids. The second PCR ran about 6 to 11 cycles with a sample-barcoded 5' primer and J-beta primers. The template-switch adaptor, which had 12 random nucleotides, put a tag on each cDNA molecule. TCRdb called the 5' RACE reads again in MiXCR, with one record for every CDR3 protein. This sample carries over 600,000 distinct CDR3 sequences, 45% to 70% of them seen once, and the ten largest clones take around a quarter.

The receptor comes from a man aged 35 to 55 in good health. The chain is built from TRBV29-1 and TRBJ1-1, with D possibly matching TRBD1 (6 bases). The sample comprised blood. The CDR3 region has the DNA TGCAGCGTTGATTGGGGGCAGAAGAACACTGAAGCTTTCTTT. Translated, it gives CSVDWGQKNTEAFF.